This T cell receptor beta chain came from a study of human T cells and chemical hapten exposure. Turning to the study itself: Mostly female patients had alopecia areata, totalis or universalis.

Findings and caveats of the study: PT1 expanded TCR counts and patch test score correlated positively. TCRs at high frequency, those above 1 in 1000, did not change with DPC sensitization.

In its sample, this clonotype was seen many times. Antigen specificity is unknown. Germline V gives CDR1 SNHLY, CDR2 FYNNEI. The CDR3 covers 12 residues. V was shortened by 8 bases and J by 0 bases, with 5 bases between the two germline ends. The time point: patch test 1, 2 weeks after DPC sensitization. Treatment of the sample: therapeutic diphenylcyclopropenone sensitization with weekly scalp DPC. Library preparation tagged each individual cDNA molecule with a unique molecular identifier. MiXCR, applied by TCRdb to the RACE reads, yields one record per CDR3 protein. The data hold roughly 180,000 distinct CDR3 sequences, with around 15% observed a single time.

Sequencing was performed on whole blood, taken in connection with sensitization to the hapten diphenylcyclopropenone (DPC). This TCR came from a woman aged 25 to 39 with alopecia areata. Some clones in this sample may be carry-over from other donors' samples. This chain connects TRBV2 to TRBJ1-5; D gene uncertain. This CDR3 reads CASGDSNQPQHF. The CDR3 nucleotides read TGTGCCAGCGGGGATAGCAATCAGCCCCAGCATTTT.